The present T cell receptor beta chain was sequenced within a study of a mutant IDH1 vaccine in newly diagnosed glioma (dated by TCRdb to about 2021). About the full investigation: Vaccination started 4-6 weeks after radiotherapy alone, or was given together with temozolomide cycles in the groups whose treatment included chemotherapy. Of the 25 to 35 patients who were treated, about 62% were male and roughly 38% were female, and the mean age was around 40 years. Before enrollment, patients had received standard therapy of radiotherapy alone, temozolomide alone, or radiochemotherapy with temozolomide; most received the combination. The week-35 safety follow-up took place at visit V12, and the week-47 end of study took place at visit V13. Six visits were used for peripheral blood collection: V03 (baseline), V05, V07, V10, V12 and V13. For exploratory analyses, longitudinal TCRB deep sequencing was carried out in around 24 treated patients wherever samples were available. Study-wide findings and limitations: Pseudoprogression appeared unrelated to alterations in the top peripheral T cell clonotypes detected by TCRB sequencing. Availability determined which PBMC samples were chosen for TCRB deep sequencing. Across multiple MHC alleles, vaccine-induced immune responses were seen in 93.3% of patients. It was noted by the authors that analyses of patient blood samples could not be reproduced owing to sample limitations.

This specimen's time point label, interpreted: week 35, safety follow-up. Each vaccine dose, consisting of 300 ug of a 20-mer mutant IDH1 peptide in Montanide, was administered subcutaneously with topical imiquimod. Across visits V03 through V10, patients got a total of eight vaccinations, given in weeks 1, 3, 5, 7, 11, 15, 19 and 23. Donors had newly diagnosed WHO grade 3 or 4 IDH1-mutant astrocytomas with loss of nuclear ATRX. The samples were drawn from NOA16, a multicentre, single-arm, open-label phase I trial in Germany that tested a mutant IDH1 peptide vaccine in humans for the first time. Genomic DNA for TCRB sequencing was extracted from EDTA blood using the DNeasy Blood and Tissue Kit. Unmatched junction bases come to 2, with V trimmed by 4 bases and J by 3 bases. Inclusive of the bounding cysteine and phenylalanine, the CDR3 is 14 residues long. Kept here is only the CDR3 DNA, which spans 42 bases and is read in frame from base 1. The germline V gene provides CDR1 MGHDK and CDR2 SYGVNS.

The protocol used for the library was the immunoSEQ multiplex PCR assay. Rearranged TCR beta chain sequences were amplified with the hsTCRB Kit following the manufacturer's protocol. Sequencing of TCRB libraries was carried out on an Illumina MiSeq. The paper's processing steps were these. The proprietary platform of the kit vendor was used for demultiplexing, trimming and gene mapping. TCRdb stores this immuneACCESS table with in-frame sequences only. Part of the clones is absent; in the studies checked, under half of the shortfall reflects unresolved V genes, and no reason is known for the rest. The DNA gave D and trimming, while V, J and clone size come from that table. For this sample the table gives some 30,000 clones, of which roughly three quarters were detected only once. Of the sample, roughly 10% falls within the top ten clones. A word on this clone: Its antigen specificity is not known. The sample holds no much larger clone one base away, and base qualities are not on file.

The rearranged segments are TRBV25-1 and TRBJ2-1; 8 bases in between match TRBD2. The sample was PBMCs, taken from a glioma patient whose treatment included an IDH1 peptide vaccine. This clonotype was obtained from a woman aged 40-49 years with glioma. CDR3 loop: CASSVAGIYNEQFF. The DNA reads TGTGCCAGCAGTGTAGCGGGGATCTACAATGAGCAGTTCTTC.